This T cell receptor beta chain is drawn from a study of blood T cell repertoires in COVID-19. Across the study: In each case, the material was cDNA or gDNA derived from T cells, B-cell-depleted T cells, or PBMCs.

Original processing methods: The authors estimated nucleated cell counts from reference gene primer amplification. Produced via immunoSEQ multiplex PCR; TCRdb's table is partial and in-frame only. D and trimming come from the DNA, and the V and J calls and clone size come from that table. The data hold hundreds of thousands of clones, with approximately 86% observed a single time. CDR1 is SGHRS and CDR2 is YFSETQ in the germline V gene. The CDR3 is made up of 15 amino acids. V lost 4 bases, J lost 4 bases, and 11 bases stayed unmatched. Material: peripheral blood. This clonotype was sampled from a man older than 75 with acute or convalescent COVID-19. The chain employs TRBV5-1 and TRBJ2-7, with 7 bases that match TRBD2. In DNA, the CDR3 is TGCGCCAGCAGCCTGCGGCGGGGGATCGGTTACGAGCAGTACTTC. It translates to CASSLRRGIGYEQYF.